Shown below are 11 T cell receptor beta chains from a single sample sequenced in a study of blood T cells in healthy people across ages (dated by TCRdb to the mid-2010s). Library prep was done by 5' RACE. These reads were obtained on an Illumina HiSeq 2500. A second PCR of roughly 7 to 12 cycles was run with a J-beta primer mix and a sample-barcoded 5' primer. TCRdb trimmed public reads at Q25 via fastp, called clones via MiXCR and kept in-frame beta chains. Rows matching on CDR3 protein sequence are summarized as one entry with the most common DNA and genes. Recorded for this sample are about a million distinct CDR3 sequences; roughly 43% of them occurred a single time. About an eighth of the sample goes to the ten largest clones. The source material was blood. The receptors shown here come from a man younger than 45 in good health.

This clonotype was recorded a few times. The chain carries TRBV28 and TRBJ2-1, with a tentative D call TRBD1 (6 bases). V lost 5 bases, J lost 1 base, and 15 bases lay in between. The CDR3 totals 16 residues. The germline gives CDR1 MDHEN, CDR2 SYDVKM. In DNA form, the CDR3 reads TGTGCCAGCAGTAAATTACAGGGAATATCCTACAATGAGCAGTTCTTC. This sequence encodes CASSKLQGISYNEQFF. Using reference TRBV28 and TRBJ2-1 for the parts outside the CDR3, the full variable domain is DVKVTQSSRYLVKRTGEKVFLECVQDMDHENMFWYRQDPGLGLRLIYFSYDVKMKEKGDIPEGYSVSREKKERFSLILESASTNQTSMYLCASSKLQGISYNEQFFGPGTRLTVL.

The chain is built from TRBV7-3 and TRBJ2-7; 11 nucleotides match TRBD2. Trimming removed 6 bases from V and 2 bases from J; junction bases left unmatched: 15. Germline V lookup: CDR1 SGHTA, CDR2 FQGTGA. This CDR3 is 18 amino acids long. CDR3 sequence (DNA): TGTGCCAGCAGGAACAGTGGCTGGGGGACTAGCGGAACCTACGAGCAGTACTTC. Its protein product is CASRNSGWGTSGTYEQYF. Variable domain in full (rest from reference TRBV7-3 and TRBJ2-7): GAGVSQTPSNKVTEKGKYVELRCDPISGHTALYWYRQSLGQGPEFLIYFQGTGAADDSGLPNDRFFAVRPEGSVSTLKIQRTERGDSAVYLCASRNSGWGTSGTYEQYFGPGTRLTVT.

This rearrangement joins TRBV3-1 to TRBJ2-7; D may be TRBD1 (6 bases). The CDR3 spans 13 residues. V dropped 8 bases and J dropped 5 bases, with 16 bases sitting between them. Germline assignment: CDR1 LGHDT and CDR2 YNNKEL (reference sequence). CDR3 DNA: TGTGCCAGCGGCACAGGGAGCGGAGACGAGCAGTACTTC. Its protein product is CASGTGSGDEQYF.

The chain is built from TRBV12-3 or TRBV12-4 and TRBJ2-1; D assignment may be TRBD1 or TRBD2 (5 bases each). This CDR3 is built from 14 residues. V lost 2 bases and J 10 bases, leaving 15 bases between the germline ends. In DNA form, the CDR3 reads TGTGCCAGCAGTTTATTACGGGACGGCTACGAGCAGTTCTTC. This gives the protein CASSLLRDGYEQFF.

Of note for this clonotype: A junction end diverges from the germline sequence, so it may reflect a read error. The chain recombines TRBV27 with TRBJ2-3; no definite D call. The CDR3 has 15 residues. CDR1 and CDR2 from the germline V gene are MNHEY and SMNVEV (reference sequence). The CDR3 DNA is TGTGCCAGTAGTTTAACCCCGAAAAGCACAGATACGCAGTATTTT. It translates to CASSLTPKSTDTQYF.

The CDR3 nucleotides read TGCGCCAGCAGGCCGACAGGGGGGGACACAGATACGCAGTATTTT. Translation: CASRPTGGDTDTQYF. J is TRBJ2-3 and V is TRBV5-1; 9 nucleotides line up with TRBD1. The CDR3 runs to 15 residues. Germline V gene sequence: CDR1 SGHRS, CDR2 YFSETQ. V shed 5 bases and J 2 bases; nucleotides not matched to a gene: 6.

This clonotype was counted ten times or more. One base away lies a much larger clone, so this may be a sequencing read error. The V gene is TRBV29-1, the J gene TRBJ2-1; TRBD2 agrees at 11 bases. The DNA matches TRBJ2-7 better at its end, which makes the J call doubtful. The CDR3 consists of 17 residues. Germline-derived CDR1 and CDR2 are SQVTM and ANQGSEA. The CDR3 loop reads CSVEDLGLADSYNEQYF. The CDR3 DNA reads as TGCAGCGTTGAAGATCTGGGACTAGCGGACTCCTACAATGAGCAGTACTTC.

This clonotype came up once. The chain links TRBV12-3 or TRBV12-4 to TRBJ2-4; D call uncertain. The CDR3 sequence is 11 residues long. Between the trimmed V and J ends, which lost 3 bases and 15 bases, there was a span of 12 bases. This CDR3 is CASSFVQVGYF. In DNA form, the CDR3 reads TGTGCCAGCAGTTTTGTCCAGGTGGGGTACTTC.

CDR3 protein: CASSLVSPSGGPEQFF. As DNA, the CDR3 is TGCGCCAGCAGCTTGGTAAGCCCTAGCGGGGGCCCTGAGCAGTTCTTC. V and J are TRBV5-1 and TRBJ2-1, with 10 bases fitting TRBD2. V lost 0 bases and J lost 9; bases outside the gene matches: 9. Per the germline V gene, CDR1 is SGHRS and CDR2 is YFSETQ. The CDR3 runs to 16 residues.

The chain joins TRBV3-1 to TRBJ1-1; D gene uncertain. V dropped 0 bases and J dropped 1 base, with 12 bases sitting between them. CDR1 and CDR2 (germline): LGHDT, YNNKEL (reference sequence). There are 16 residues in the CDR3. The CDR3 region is CASSQDLQLRNTEAFF. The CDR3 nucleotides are TGTGCCAGCAGCCAAGATCTCCAACTCCGGAACACTGAAGCTTTCTTT.

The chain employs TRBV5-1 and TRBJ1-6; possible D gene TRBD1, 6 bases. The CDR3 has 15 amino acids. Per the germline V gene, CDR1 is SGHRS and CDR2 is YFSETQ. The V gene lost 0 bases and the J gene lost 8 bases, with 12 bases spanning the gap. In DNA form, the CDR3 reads TGCGCCAGCAGCTTGGTGGGCAGGGGTGATTCACCCCTCCACTTT. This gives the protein CASSLVGRGDSPLHF.